Listed below are T cell receptor beta chains from one sample, sequenced in a study of response to subunit inactivated influenza vaccine. MiXCR was run by TCRdb on the RT-PCR reads, yielding one entry per CDR3 protein. The data hold roughly 500,000 distinct CDR3 sequences, with around a quarter observed a single time. The same data also contributed to another study, on T cells expressing NK-cell markers.

The sequencing used CD4+ T cells sorted from PBMCs, collected less than 13 days after vaccination. These receptors were taken from a man aged 50-59 years who received an inactivated influenza vaccine. Both conserved end residues are part of each CDR3. A D gene is named only where the DNA matches it firmly. A row's size may be missing; if present it is once, few, many or a size class.

v_gene: TRBV6-7
j_gene: TRBJ2-4
abundance: few
d_gene: .
CDR3aa: CNYFCAENIQYF
CDR3nt: .

v_gene: TRBV11-1
j_gene: TRBJ2-4
abundance: .
d_gene: .
CDR3aa: CASSLTWTVTLAKNIQYF
CDR3nt: TGTGCCAGCAGCTTAACTTGGACAGTAACCCTAGCCAAAAACATTCAGTACTTC

v_gene: TRBV12-3/TRBV12-4
j_gene: TRBJ2-7
abundance: few
d_gene: .
CDR3aa: CASSSDAYEQYF
CDR3nt: TGTGCCAGCAGTTCGGACGCCTACGAGCAGTACTTC

v_gene: TRBV4-1
j_gene: TRBJ1-5
abundance: .
d_gene: .
CDR3aa: CASSQDAGGGNQPQHF
CDR3nt: TGCGCCAGCAGCCAAGATGCGGGGGGGGGCAATCAGCCCCAGCATTTT

v_gene: TRBV9
j_gene: TRBJ2-5
abundance: .
d_gene: .
CDR3aa: CASSVLGSRGGETQYF
CDR3nt: TGTGCCAGCAGCGTATTGGGTTCTCGAGGGGGAGAGACCCAGTACTTC

v_gene: TRBV18
j_gene: TRBJ2-7
abundance: .
d_gene: .
CDR3aa: CASSPGRPYYEQYF
CDR3nt: TGTGCCAGCTCACCGGGACGGCCATACTACGAGCAGTACTTC

v_gene: TRBV5-5
j_gene: TRBJ1-3
abundance: few
d_gene: .
CDR3aa: CASSPTGANSGNTIYF
CDR3nt: TGTGCCAGCAGCCCCACGGGGGCAAACTCTGGAAACACCATATATTTT

v_gene: TRBV11-3
j_gene: TRBJ2-3
abundance: few
d_gene: .
CDR3aa: CASSPSAGTDTQYF
CDR3nt: TGTGCCAGCAGCCCGTCCGCGGGCACAGATACGCAGTATTTT

v_gene: TRBV7-2
j_gene: TRBJ1-5
abundance: once
d_gene: .
CDR3aa: CASSQGRNNQPQHF
CDR3nt: TGTGCCAGCAGCCAAGGACGCAACAATCAGCCCCAGCATTTT

v_gene: TRBV28
j_gene: TRBJ1-5
abundance: many
d_gene: .
CDR3aa: CASSLSGQPQHF
CDR3nt: TGTGCCAGCAGTTTATCGGGTCAGCCCCAGCATTTT

v_gene: TRBV10-3
j_gene: TRBJ2-5
abundance: .
d_gene: .
CDR3aa: CAIKGTLPETQYF
CDR3nt: TGTGCCATTAAGGGGACCCTCCCCGAGACCCAGTACTTC

v_gene: TRBV29-1
j_gene: TRBJ1-1
abundance: .
d_gene: .
CDR3aa: CSGGWGPHTEAFF
CDR3nt: TGCAGCGGGGGCTGGGGTCCGCACACTGAAGCTTTCTTT

v_gene: TRBV28
j_gene: TRBJ2-1
abundance: few
d_gene: TRBD2
CDR3aa: CASSLAGVENEQFF
CDR3nt: TGTGCCAGCAGTCTAGCGGGAGTCGAGAATGAGCAGTTCTTC

v_gene: TRBV12-3/TRBV12-4
j_gene: TRBJ2-1
abundance: few
d_gene: TRBD2
CDR3aa: CASSSRTSGENNEQFF
CDR3nt: TGTGCCAGCAGTTCACGGACTAGCGGGGAAAACAATGAGCAGTTCTTC

v_gene: TRBV28
j_gene: TRBJ1-2
abundance: .
d_gene: .
CDR3aa: CASSLLWDPEGVNYGYTF
CDR3nt: TGTGCCAGCAGTTTATTGTGGGACCCGGAAGGAGTTAACTATGGCTACACCTTC

v_gene: TRBV6-5
j_gene: TRBJ2-7
abundance: .
d_gene: TRBD1
CDR3aa: CASSYSLDRGYEQYF
CDR3nt: TGTGCCAGCAGTTACTCGTTGGACAGGGGGTACGAGCAGTACTTC

v_gene: TRBV6-4
j_gene: TRBJ2-2
abundance: .
d_gene: .
CDR3aa: CASRRNANTGELFF
CDR3nt: TGTGCCAGCAGACGTAACGCGAACACCGGGGAGCTGTTTTTT

v_gene: TRBV12-3/TRBV12-4
j_gene: TRBJ2-2
abundance: .
d_gene: .
CDR3aa: CASSLIATQNTGELFF
CDR3nt: TGTGCCAGCAGTTTAATCGCCACCCAGAACACCGGGGAGCTGTTTTTT

v_gene: TRBV7-2
j_gene: TRBJ2-3
abundance: few
d_gene: .
CDR3aa: CASSSTVNHMQYF
CDR3nt: TGTGCCAGCAGCTCAACGGTGAATCATATGCAGTATTTT

v_gene: TRBV6-1
j_gene: TRBJ1-3
abundance: few
d_gene: TRBD1
CDR3aa: CASSLRDRGNTIYF
CDR3nt: TGTGCCAGCAGTCTCCGGGACAGGGGAAACACCATATATTTT

v_gene: TRBV4-2
j_gene: TRBJ2-6
abundance: .
d_gene: .
CDR3aa: CASSHARGGTFSGANVLTF
CDR3nt: TGTGCCAGCAGCCATGCCCGGGGCGGAACCTTCTCTGGGGCCAACGTCCTGACTTTC

v_gene: TRBV7-2
j_gene: TRBJ2-7
abundance: many
d_gene: .
CDR3aa: CASSLERGSYEQYF
CDR3nt: TGTGCCAGCAGCTTAGAAAGGGGCTCCTACGAGCAGTACTTC